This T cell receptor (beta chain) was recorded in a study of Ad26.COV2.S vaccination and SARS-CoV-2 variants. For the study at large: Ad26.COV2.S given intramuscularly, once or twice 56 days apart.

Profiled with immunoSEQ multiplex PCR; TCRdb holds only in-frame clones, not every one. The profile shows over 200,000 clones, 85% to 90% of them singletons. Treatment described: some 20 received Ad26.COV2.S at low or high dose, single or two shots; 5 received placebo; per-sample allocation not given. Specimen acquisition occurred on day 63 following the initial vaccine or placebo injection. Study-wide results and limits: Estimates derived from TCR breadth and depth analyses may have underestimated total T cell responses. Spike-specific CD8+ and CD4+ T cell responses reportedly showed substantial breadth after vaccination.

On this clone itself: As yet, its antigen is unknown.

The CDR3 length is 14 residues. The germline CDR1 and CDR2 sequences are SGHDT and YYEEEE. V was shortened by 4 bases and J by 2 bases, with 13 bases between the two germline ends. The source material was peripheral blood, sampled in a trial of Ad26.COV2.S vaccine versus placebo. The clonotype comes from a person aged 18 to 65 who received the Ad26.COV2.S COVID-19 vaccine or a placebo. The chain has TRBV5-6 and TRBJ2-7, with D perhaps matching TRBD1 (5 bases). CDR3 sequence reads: CASSSGASTYEQYF. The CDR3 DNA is TGTGCCAGCAGCAGTGGGGCCTCCACCTACGAGCAGTACTTC. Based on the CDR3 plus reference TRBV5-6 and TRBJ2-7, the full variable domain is DAGVTQSPTHLIKTRGQQVTLRCSPKSGHDTVSWYQQALGQGPQFIFQYYEEEERQRGNFPDRFSGHQFPNYSSELNVNALLLGDSALYLCASSSGASTYEQYFGPGTRLTVT.